This TCR beta chain was sequenced during a study of cytomegalovirus exposure and HLA in healthy donors. Findings and caveats of the study: Common viral pathogens seemed to be connected with several of the most significant clusters, according to a later analysis. Reportedly, diagnosis of cytomegalovirus status by the classifier showed high specificity and sensitivity. A highly shared variant cluster was judged a likely technical artifact.

A multiplex PCR was run with 60 Vbeta primers and 13 Jbeta primers. Only in-frame clones appear in the TCRdb table, and some are missing; sequencing was by immunoSEQ multiplex PCR. This table holds about 130,000 clones, 75% to 90% found once. On this clone itself: Antigen specificity is unknown.

Healthy donors of bone marrow made up the group. The V end was cut by 6 bases, the J end by 8 bases, with 20 bases between. CDR1 SGHRS and CDR2 YFSETQ come from the germline V gene. This CDR3 is built from 14 residues. V and J are TRBV5-1 and TRBJ1-1; the D is unclear. The receptor was derived from a woman aged 30 to 39 in good health and CMV-seropositive. The sequenced material came from PBMCs. The DNA for the CDR3 is TGCGCCAGCAACACATACGGAGGAAAACAGGAAGCTTTCTTT. It is translated as CASNTYGGKQEAFF.